This TCR beta chain was recovered during a study of blood T cell repertoires in COVID-19. At the level of the study: In each case, the material was cDNA or gDNA derived from T cells, B-cell-depleted T cells, or PBMCs.

Clinical histories supplied by participants themselves formed the basis of cohort assignment. V lost 1 base, J lost 0 bases, and 15 bases lay in between. Per germline, CDR1 SGHVS and CDR2 FQNEAQ. This CDR3 contains 17 residues. In the original workflow: The assay estimated nucleated cells by amplifying reference gene primers. Only in-frame clones appear in the TCRdb table, and some are missing; sequencing was by immunoSEQ multiplex PCR. Clonal size and the V and J genes are those of that table, whereas D and trimming came from the DNA. The sample yields around 300,000 clones, roughly 87% seen once. V and J are TRBV7-8 and TRBJ1-1; unclear D gene. The TCR comes from a woman aged 40 to 50 who had recovered from COVID-19. Specimen: PBMCs or T cells enriched from blood (not recorded which). The chain's CDR3 is CASSLGRIVQMNTEAFF. CDR3 DNA sequence: TGTGCCAGCAGCTTAGGCCGTATAGTCCAAATGAACACTGAAGCTTTCTTT.